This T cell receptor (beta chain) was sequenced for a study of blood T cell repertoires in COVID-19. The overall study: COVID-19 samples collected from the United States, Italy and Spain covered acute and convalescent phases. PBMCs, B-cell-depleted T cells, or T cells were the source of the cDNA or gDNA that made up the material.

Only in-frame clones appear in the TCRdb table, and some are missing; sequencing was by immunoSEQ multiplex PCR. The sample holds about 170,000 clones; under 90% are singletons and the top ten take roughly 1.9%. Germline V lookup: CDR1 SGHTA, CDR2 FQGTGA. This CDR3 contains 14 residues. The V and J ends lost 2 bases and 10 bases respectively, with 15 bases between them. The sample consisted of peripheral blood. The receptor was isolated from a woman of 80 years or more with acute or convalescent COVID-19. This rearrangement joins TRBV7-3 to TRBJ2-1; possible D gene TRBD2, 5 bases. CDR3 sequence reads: CASSLSLASGEQFF. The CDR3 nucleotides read TGTGCCAGCAGCTTATCGTTAGCCAGCGGCGAGCAGTTCTTC.